Below, one T cell receptor (beta chain) is given with its context. Its antigen remains unidentified. The method, 5' RACE with UMI labels, was used to prepare the TRB cDNA libraries. Each CDR3 protein gets one entry in TCRdb, which reprocessed the 5' RACE reads and gives no DNA. Its table records about 60,000 distinct CDR3 sequences. The length of the CDR3 is 11 residues. Germline V lookup: CDR1 DFQATT, CDR2 SNEGSKA (reference sequence). Subsets of CD8+ T cells were each sorted in triplicate at hundreds of thousands of cells apiece. This sample stems from a study of CXCR3-negative and CXCR3-positive naive CD8 T cells. Whole-study findings and limits: Comparably high diversity was seen in both naive subsets, and much lower diversity in memory CD8+ cells. CXCR3-negative and CXCR3-positive naive cells shared comparable TRBV-TRBJ usage, but memory cells did not. More hydrophobic TRB CDR3s occurred in CXCR3-positive than in CXCR3-negative naive cells.

Sequencing input: naive CXCR3+ CD8+ T cells from blood. Described subset: CD45RO-CCR7+CD27+CD95- naive CD8+ T cells expressing CXCR3 (TNR3+). This clonotype was sampled from a human donor in good health. Some clones in this sample may be carry-over from other donors' samples. This rearrangement joins TRBV20-1 to TRBJ2-7; TCRdb returns TRBD2, unconfirmable since there is no DNA. CDR3 protein: CSARLDYEQYF.